A selection of T cell receptor beta chains follows, all from one sample in a study of blood T cell repertoires in COVID-19. Clones were sequenced by immunoSEQ multiplex PCR, and TCRdb holds only the in-frame ones, with some missing. The data show 180,000 or so clones, around 86% seen once. Input material: peripheral blood. These receptor sequences come from a man between 40 and 49 years old with acute or convalescent COVID-19. Each CDR3 is given with its conserved first and last residue. The D gene is left open where the match is weak. Only some rows state a clone size, as once, few, many or a class for expanded clones.

NA NA TRBJ2-3 TRBV27 CASSWVGGLPDTQYF TGTGCCAGCAGTTGGGTGGGGGGGCTCCCAGATACGCAGTATTTT
NA NA TRBJ2-4 TRBV6-5 CASRLLGGGQSLYF TGTGCCAGCAGACTACTTGGGGGCGGACAGAGCCTCTACTTC
NA TRBD1 TRBJ1-4 TRBV30 CAWSNRGRGTNEKLFF TGTGCCTGGAGTAACAGGGGGCGAGGAACTAATGAAAAACTGTTTTTT
once NA TRBJ1-1 TRBV7-6 CASSPPGRDEAFF TGTGCCAGCAGCCCCCCGGGGAGGGATGAAGCTTTCTTT
NA NA TRBJ1-1 TRBV2 CASSVGASTEAFF TGTGCCAGCAGTGTAGGGGCGAGCACTGAAGCTTTCTTT
once NA TRBJ2-1 TRBV5-1 CASSLASSPDGDEQFF TGCGCCAGCAGCTTGGCCTCTAGCCCGGACGGGGATGAGCAGTTCTTC
NA TRBD1 TRBJ1-1 TRBV29-1 CSVENRGGTEAFF TGCAGCGTTGAGAACAGGGGAGGCACTGAAGCTTTCTTT
NA TRBD1 TRBJ1-4 TRBV18 CASSPGHRGQEKLFF TGTGCCAGCTCACCGGGGCACAGGGGCCAAGAAAAACTGTTTTTT
NA NA TRBJ2-3 TRBV5-1 CASSFIRGTDTQYF TGCGCCAGCAGCTTCATCAGGGGCACAGATACGCAGTATTTT
NA TRBD1 TRBJ2-3 TRBV6-4 CASSATGGQDTQYF TGTGCCAGCAGTGCAACAGGGGGTCAAGATACGCAGTATTTT
NA NA TRBJ2-5 TRBV7-9 CASSLGQGYETQYF TGTGCCAGCAGCTTAGGCCAGGGATATGAGACCCAGTACTTC
NA TRBD2 TRBJ2-1 TRBV28 CASSFPSGGVFDEQFF TGTGCCAGCAGTTTCCCTAGCGGGGGGGTATTCGATGAGCAGTTCTTC
NA NA TRBJ2-1 TRBV7-8 CASSSWAGQNEQFF TGTGCCAGCAGCTCGTGGGCGGGGCAGAATGAGCAGTTCTTC
few NA TRBJ1-6 TRBV7-2 CASSAGLRYNSPLHF TGTGCCAGCAGCGCGGGACTGCGCTATAATTCACCCCTCCACTTT
NA NA TRBJ2-2 TRBV5-1 CASNQDITAFNTGELFF TGCGCCAGCAACCAGGACATTACGGCGTTCAACACCGGGGAGCTGTTTTTT
NA NA TRBJ2-5 TRBV6-5 CASAVEGVTQETQYF TGTGCCAGCGCGGTCGAGGGGGTTACCCAAGAGACCCAGTACTTC
NA NA TRBJ2-3 TRBV19 CASSPRDTDTQYF TGTGCCAGTAGTCCCAGGGACACAGATACGCAGTATTTT
NA TRBD2 TRBJ2-3 TRBV5-5 CASSEGTSGTDTQYF TGTGCCAGCAGCGAGGGGACTAGCGGCACAGATACGCAGTATTTT
NA TRBD2 TRBJ2-5 TRBV7-9 CASSSVAGGGETQYF TGTGCCAGCAGCTCCGTAGCGGGGGGTGGCGAGACCCAGTACTTC
NA TRBD1 TRBJ1-2 TRBV15 CATSETGGRNYGYTF TGTGCCACCAGCGAGACAGGGGGCCGTAACTATGGCTACACCTTC
NA NA TRBJ2-3 TRBV6-4 CASSTTWDGGNTQYF TGTGCCAGCAGTACCACATGGGACGGGGGAAATACGCAGTATTTT
NA NA TRBJ1-1 TRBV2 CASSEHGRVLTEAFF TGTGCCAGCAGTGAACACGGCAGGGTGCTCACTGAAGCTTTCTTT
NA NA TRBJ2-5 TRBV6-2/TRBV6-3 CASSYGLDQETQYF TGTGCCAGCAGTTACGGACTGGATCAAGAGACCCAGTACTTC
NA NA TRBJ2-3 TRBV10-2 CASSEASAGSDTQYF TGCGCCAGCAGTGAAGCTAGCGCAGGGTCAGATACGCAGTATTTT
once NA TRBJ1-1 TRBV4-1 CASSRGNTEAFF TGCGCCAGCAGCCGCGGGAACACTGAAGCTTTCTTT
NA NA TRBJ1-1 TRBV7-2 CASSLVGHRERNEAFF TGTGCCAGCAGCTTAGTCGGGCACAGGGAAAGAAATGAAGCTTTCTTT
NA TRBD1 TRBJ2-5 TRBV2 CASHRDREETQYF TGTGCCAGTCACCGGGACAGGGAAGAGACCCAGTACTTC
NA TRBD1 TRBJ1-1 TRBV6-6 CASVPPGQGVEAFF TGTGCCAGCGTACCGCCGGGACAGGGTGTTGAAGCTTTCTTT
NA NA TRBJ1-3 TRBV2 CASSGGRGQENTIYF TGTGCCAGCAGTGGAGGAAGAGGGCAGGAAAACACCATATATTTT
NA NA TRBJ1-5 TRBV5-5 CASSLIGGNQPQHF TGTGCCAGCAGCTTGATAGGGGGCAATCAGCCCCAGCATTTT
NA TRBD1 TRBJ2-4 TRBV2 CASSEGDRLAKNIQYF TGTGCCAGCAGTGAAGGGGACAGACTAGCCAAAAACATTCAGTACTTC
NA NA TRBJ1-5 TRBV10-3 CAISEFGGNQPQHF TGTGCCATCAGTGAGTTCGGGGGCAATCAGCCCCAGCATTTT
once TRBD1 TRBJ1-1 TRBV6-5 CASRQGANTEAFF TGTGCCAGCAGACAGGGGGCGAACACTGAAGCTTTCTTT
NA TRBD2 TRBJ2-5 TRBV9 CASSGRPGTSQETQYF TGTGCCAGCAGCGGACGTCCCGGGACTAGTCAAGAGACCCAGTACTTC
once NA TRBJ1-1 TRBV27 CASSFTDNTEAFF TGTGCCAGCAGTTTTACAGACAACACTGAAGCTTTCTTT
NA TRBD1 TRBJ2-2 TRBV10-1 CASSPGTGWTGELFF TGCGCCAGCAGTCCCGGGACAGGGTGGACCGGGGAGCTGTTTTTT
NA TRBD1 TRBJ2-2 TRBV29-1 CSEATGETTGELFF TGCAGCGAGGCGACAGGGGAAACCACCGGGGAGCTGTTTTTT
NA TRBD1 TRBJ1-2 TRBV6-5 CASRHRGLAGYTF TGTGCCAGCAGGCACAGGGGACTCGCTGGCTACACCTTC
once TRBD1 TRBJ2-7 TRBV5-6 CASSFPTGASSYEQYF TGTGCCAGCAGCTTCCCGACAGGGGCCAGCTCCTACGAGCAGTACTTC
NA TRBD1 TRBJ1-2 TRBV30 CAGTGGKDGYTF TGTGCCGGGACAGGGGGAAAAGATGGCTACACCTTC
NA NA TRBJ2-4 TRBV13 CASSPDGQGAKNIQYF TGTGCCAGCAGCCCGGACGGACAAGGAGCCAAAAACATTCAGTACTTC
NA TRBD2 TRBJ2-1 TRBV7-8 CASSSGGVNEQFF TGTGCCAGCAGCTCCGGGGGGGTCAATGAGCAGTTCTTC
NA NA TRBJ2-2 TRBV7-9 CASSLRIAGELFF TGTGCCAGCAGCTTAAGAATAGCCGGGGAGCTGTTTTTT
once TRBD2 TRBJ2-3 TRBV3-1/TRBV3-2 CASSRTTSGGRWDTQYF TGTGCCAGCAGCCGAACGACTAGCGGGGGGCGCTGGGATACGCAGTATTTT
once TRBD2 TRBJ2-3 TRBV5-1 CASSNSGDGTDTQYF TGCGCCAGCAGCAATAGCGGGGACGGCACAGATACGCAGTATTTT
NA TRBD1 TRBJ1-3 TRBV24-1 CATSEPGGGGNTIYF TGTGCCACCAGTGAGCCAGGGGGCGGAGGAAACACCATATATTTT
NA TRBD2 TRBJ2-3 TRBV9 CASSVGVQRGMDTQYF TGTGCCAGCAGCGTAGGAGTACAGCGGGGAATGGATACGCAGTATTTT
NA NA TRBJ2-2 TRBV10-3 CAISFRQGGETGELFF TGTGCCATCAGCTTTCGACAGGGAGGTGAGACCGGGGAGCTGTTTTTT
NA NA TRBJ2-7 TRBV7-9 CASSLHFSDNLSYEQYF TGTGCCAGCAGCTTACACTTTTCGGACAACCTATCCTACGAGCAGTACTTC
NA TRBD2 TRBJ2-7 TRBV2 CASSYTSGAAYEQYF TGTGCCAGCAGTTACACTAGCGGGGCCGCCTACGAGCAGTACTTC
NA NA TRBJ1-2 TRBV5-1 CASSLAEVEDGYTF TGCGCCAGCAGCTTGGCCGAGGTGGAAGATGGCTACACCTTC
NA NA TRBJ2-5 TRBV12-3/TRBV12-4 CASSSGGETQYF TGTGCCAGCAGTTCCGGTGGAGAGACCCAGTACTTC
NA NA TRBJ2-2 TRBV4-2 CASSQDAGRYTGELFF TGTGCCAGCAGCCAAGATGCGGGGAGGTACACCGGGGAGCTGTTTTTT
NA NA TRBJ2-3 TRBV30 CAWTVGGTDTQYF TGTGCCTGGACTGTTGGCGGAACAGATACGCAGTATTTT